The T cell receptor beta chain under discussion was sequenced for a study of T cells in localized non-small cell lung cancer. Clones were sequenced by immunoSEQ multiplex PCR, and TCRdb holds only the in-frame ones, with some missing. The sample includes roughly 40,000 clones, roughly 86% of them seen just once. This CDR3 is 17 amino acids long. Germline V gene lookup returns CDR1 MGHRA and CDR2 YSYEKL. V lost 0 bases and J 0 bases, leaving 12 bases between the germline ends. Note on this clone: The antigen is undetermined.

Points from the study as a whole: Only one tumor region was sequenced, so heterogeneity remains possible. Paired adjacent lung recovered a median approximately 62 of the top 100 tumor clones. Greater blood T cell density accompanied longer overall survival. Uninvolved neighboring lung showed the greatest T cell clonality, exceeding tumor.

The source was peripheral blood, collected before any cancer treatment. The chain carries TRBV4-1 and TRBJ2-1; D gene ambiguous. The clonotype was recovered from a man aged 18-55 years with stage I lung adenocarcinoma. The CDR3 loop reads CASSQDPPAISYNEQFF. The CDR3 DNA sequence: TGCGCCAGCAGCCAAGACCCTCCGGCCATCTCCTACAATGAGCAGTTCTTC.